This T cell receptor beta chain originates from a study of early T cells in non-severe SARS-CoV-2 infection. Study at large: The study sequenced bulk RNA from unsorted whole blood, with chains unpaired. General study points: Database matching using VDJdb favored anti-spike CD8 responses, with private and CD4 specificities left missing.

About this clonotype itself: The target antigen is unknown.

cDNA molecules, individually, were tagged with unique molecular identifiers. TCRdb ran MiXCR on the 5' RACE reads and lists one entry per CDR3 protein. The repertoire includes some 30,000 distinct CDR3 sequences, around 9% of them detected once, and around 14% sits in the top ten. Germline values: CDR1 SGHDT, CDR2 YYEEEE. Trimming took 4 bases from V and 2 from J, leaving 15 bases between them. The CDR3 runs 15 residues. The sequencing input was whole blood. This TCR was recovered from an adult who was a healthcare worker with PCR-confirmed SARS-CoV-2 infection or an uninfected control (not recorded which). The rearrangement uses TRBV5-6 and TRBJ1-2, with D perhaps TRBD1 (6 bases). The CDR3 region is CASSPTGTLNYGYTF. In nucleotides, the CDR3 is TGTGCCAGCAGCCCGACCGGGACATTAAACTATGGCTACACCTTC.